This is a list of T cell receptor beta chains from one sample in a study of blood T cell repertoires in COVID-19. Clones were sequenced by immunoSEQ multiplex PCR, and TCRdb holds only the in-frame ones, with some missing. This table has 170,000 or so clones, roughly 83% appearing once. Material for sequencing was peripheral blood. These receptors came from a man aged 18 to 29 with active or convalescent COVID-19. Each CDR3 is given with its conserved first and last residue. The D gene is left open where the match is weak. Clone size is not always given. Where it is, it says once, few, many or a class for expanded clones.

TRBD1 - TRBJ1-2 TRBV2 CASSGSRGLNYGYTF TGTGCCAGCAGTGGGTCAAGGGGGCTCAACTATGGCTACACCTTC
- - TRBJ1-4 TRBV28 CATRGAPNEKLFF TGTGCCACCCGGGGGGCGCCTAATGAAAAACTGTTTTTT
TRBD2 - TRBJ2-7 TRBV7-2 CASSLVAGGMYEQYF TGTGCCAGCAGCTTAGTAGCGGGAGGGATGTACGAGCAGTACTTC
TRBD2 - TRBJ2-7 TRBV7-2 CASSGGAYEQYF TGTGCCAGCTCGGGAGGCGCCTACGAGCAGTACTTC
TRBD1 few TRBJ2-7 TRBV19 CASTGGGEQYF TGTGCCTCAACAGGGGGAGGCGAGCAGTACTTC
TRBD2 - TRBJ2-3 TRBV5-1 CASSSNPVSGDLTDTQYF TGCGCCAGCAGCTCCAATCCTGTCAGCGGGGATTTGACAGATACGCAGTATTTT
- - TRBJ1-5 TRBV27 CASSLGPGGQPQHF TGTGCCAGCAGTTTGGGACCGGGAGGTCAGCCCCAGCATTTT
TRBD1 - TRBJ2-7 TRBV7-9 CASSSEWDRVEDEQYF TGTGCCAGCAGCTCCGAGTGGGACAGGGTAGAGGACGAGCAGTACTTC
TRBD1 - TRBJ1-2 TRBV18 CASSQSGQVAGGYTF TGTGCCAGCTCACAATCGGGACAGGTCGCGGGCGGCTACACCTTC
TRBD2 - TRBJ2-5 TRBV18 CASSPMGLAGGSAATQYF TGTGCCAGCTCACCCATGGGACTAGCGGGAGGGTCAGCGGCGACCCAGTACTTC
TRBD2 - TRBJ2-7 TRBV9 CASSTGLAAYEQYF TGTGCCAGCAGCACAGGACTAGCGGCCTACGAGCAGTACTTC
TRBD1 - TRBJ2-2 TRBV24-1 CATSEPGGTGELFF TGTGCCACCAGTGAACCAGGGGGAACCGGGGAGCTGTTTTTT
- - TRBJ1-4 TRBV11-1 CASSFGQTATNEKLFF TGTGCCAGCAGCTTCGGACAGACGGCAACTAATGAAAAACTGTTTTTT
- - TRBJ2-2 TRBV10-3 CAISGSQSGPPNTGELFF TGTGCCATCAGTGGATCTCAAAGCGGACCCCCGAACACCGGGGAGCTGTTTTTT
- - TRBJ2-1 TRBV4-1 CASSHAPGKSYNEQFF TGCGCCAGCAGCCATGCCCCAGGCAAATCCTACAATGAGCAGTTCTTC
- - TRBJ2-2 TRBV18 CASSPQASGSLTGELFF TGTGCCAGCTCACCCCAGGCCAGCGGGTCTCTCACCGGGGAGCTGTTTTTT
TRBD2 - TRBJ2-3 TRBV28 CASSEPRTSSTDTQYF TGTGCCAGCAGTGAACCTCGGACTAGCAGCACAGATACGCAGTATTTT
- - TRBJ1-4 TRBV25-1 CASSEYWGDNEKLFF TGTGCCAGCAGTGAATACTGGGGGGATAATGAAAAACTGTTTTTT
- - TRBJ1-2 TRBV5-1 CASSRGDPNYGYTF TGCGCCAGCAGCCGGGGAGATCCTAACTATGGCTACACCTTC
- - TRBJ1-2 TRBV6-5 CASSFDPGRYGYTF TGTGCCAGCAGTTTTGACCCCGGGAGGTATGGCTACACCTTC
TRBD2 - TRBJ2-7 TRBV5-4 CASSQGTSGVSYEQYF TGTGCCAGCAGCCAGGGGACTAGCGGGGTATCCTACGAGCAGTACTTC
TRBD2 - TRBJ2-1 TRBV19 CASSISGGAESEQFF TGTGCCAGTAGTATAAGCGGGGGGGCCGAAAGTGAGCAGTTCTTC
- - TRBJ2-3 TRBV2 CAISRTDTQYF TGTGCCATCTCCCGCACAGATACGCAGTATTTT
TRBD2 - TRBJ2-1 TRBV14 CASSQGTSGMDEQFF TGTGCCAGCAGCCAAGGGACTAGCGGGATGGATGAGCAGTTCTTC
- - TRBJ2-5 TRBV11-2 CASSPDRGVQETQYF TGTGCCAGCAGCCCGGACAGAGGGGTCCAAGAGACCCAGTACTTC
- - TRBJ1-2 TRBV3-1/TRBV3-2 CARELSYGYTF TGTGCCAGGGAGTTGAGCTATGGCTACACCTTC
- - TRBJ2-3 TRBV7-9 CASSLGQYTDTQYF TGTGCCAGCAGCCTCGGACAGTACACAGATACGCAGTATTTT
- - TRBJ2-1 TRBV4-1 CASSQDPAGVGGNEQFF TGCGCCAGCAGCCAAGATCCAGCAGGAGTAGGAGGCAATGAGCAGTTCTTC
- once TRBJ2-1 TRBV24-1 CATSDFDRRQFF TGTGCCACCAGTGATTTCGACCGGAGGCAGTTCTTC
- - TRBJ2-1 TRBV4-3 CASSQGNRQDNEQFF TGCGCCAGCAGCCAAGGAAATAGGCAGGACAATGAGCAGTTCTTC
- - TRBJ2-5 TRBV11-2 CASSLRLVETQYF TGTGCCAGCAGCCTTCGGCTAGTGGAGACCCAGTACTTC
TRBD1 - TRBJ1-3 TRBV28 CASASRQGAYSGNTIYF TGTGCCAGCGCAAGTCGACAGGGGGCTTACTCTGGAAACACCATATATTTT
TRBD1 few TRBJ2-5 TRBV18 CASSPPWGQLQETQYF TGTGCCAGCTCACCACCGTGGGGACAGCTTCAAGAGACCCAGTACTTC